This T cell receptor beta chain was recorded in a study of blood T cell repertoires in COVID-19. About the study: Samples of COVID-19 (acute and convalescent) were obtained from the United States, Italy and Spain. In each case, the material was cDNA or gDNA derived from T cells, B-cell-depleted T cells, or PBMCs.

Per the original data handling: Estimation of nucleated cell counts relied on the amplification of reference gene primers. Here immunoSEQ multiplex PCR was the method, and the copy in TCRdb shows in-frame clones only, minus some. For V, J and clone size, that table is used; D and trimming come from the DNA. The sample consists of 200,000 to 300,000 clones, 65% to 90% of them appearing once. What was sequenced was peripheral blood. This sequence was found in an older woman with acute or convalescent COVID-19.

CDR3 nucleotide sequence: TGTGCCAGCAGCAGGGGTTATGAGCAGTTCTTC. Its protein is CASSRGYEQFF. The genes are TRBV2 and TRBJ2-1, with TRBD1 as a possible D gene (6 bases). The V gene lost 6 bases and the J gene lost 8 bases, with 8 bases spanning the gap. Germline values: CDR1 SNHLY, CDR2 FYNNEI. There are 11 residues in the CDR3.